The sequence of this T cell receptor beta chain was determined in a study of beta chain features in type 1 diabetes (dated by TCRdb to the late 2010s). In the study overall: Mean age, gender distribution, total cell number and subset yield were not different between patients and healthy donors. Across all samples, 107,917,701 sorted cells were examined, and cell number per subset correlated strongly with RNA yield. The study compared TCRB repertoires of sorted circulating CD4+ T cell subsets between recently diagnosed type 1 diabetes patients and matched healthy donors. Whereas all 28 donors provided naive and central memory subsets, regulatory and stem cell-like memory subsets were isolated from just 8 patients and roughly 8 healthy donors.

On this clone itself: Its binding antigen is unknown. No base qualities exist here, and no much larger clone lies one base off it.

The CDR3 covers 15 residues, taking in both the cysteine and the phenylalanine. Only the CDR3 region is kept as DNA, spanning 45 bases read in frame from base 1. The germline V end is reduced by 3 bases and the J end by 3 bases; junction bases left unmatched: 7. From a lookup of the germline V gene, CDR1 and CDR2 are KGHSH and LQKENI. Each donor gave one peripheral blood draw, averaging approximately 120 mL, which was collected into heparinised tubes. Using a panel that included CD45RO, CCR7, CD25, CD127, CD95 and CD27, naive, central memory, regulatory and stem cell-like memory CD4+ T cells were sorted on a BD FACSAria II. Purity was above 95% for every sorted population. PBMCs were isolated immediately by Lymphoprep density gradient centrifugation and stained directly without culture. To minimize batch effects, samples were stained and sorted in pairs, one healthy donor with one patient per experiment.

All of the isolated RNA was reverse transcribed with the High Capacity cDNA Reverse Transcription Kit, so expressed TCRB transcripts were sequenced. Deep immunoSEQ sequencing was applied to naive, central memory and regulatory T cell samples, giving an average of roughly 3.6 million total reads per sample. Sorted cells were lysed in RLT buffer, and RNA was extracted using DNase-treated RNeasy Micro or Mini kits according to cell number. To prevent cross-contamination, each cell subset was processed individually, whereas patient and healthy donor samples were processed jointly. The immunoSEQ multiplex PCR was used to amplify TCRB sequences from cDNA, generating 87-bp fragments that spanned the CDR3 region. Sequencing of the amplicons was done on the Illumina HiSeq platform. In the authors' own workflow: PCR bias was corrected computationally using synthetic template baselines, and reads within Hamming distance 2 were collapsed, with unmergeable singletons discarded. By aligning reads against IMGT, V, D and J genes, CDR3 length, and insertions or deletions at six rearrangement sites were assigned. Within each subset, clonotype counts were normalized to the number of sorted cells before true diversity and Gini coefficients were calculated with the tcR R package. The overlap coefficient, calculated on TCRB nucleotide sequences, was used to measure repertoire sharing. As a proxy for the pre-selection repertoire, out-of-frame TCRB sequences from naive cells were analyzed. TCRdb took over this immuneACCESS table, retaining in-frame rearrangements with V and J assigned. Such tables are incomplete; in checked studies, under half of the missing clones stem from an unresolved V gene, and the remainder is unexplained. V, J and clone size reflect that table, while D and trimming were determined from the DNA. The sample contains 250,000 to 300,000 clones, about 24% of them found a single time. The ten top clones hold 0.012% of the sample.

The paper's findings and limits, for the study overall: Naive, central memory and regulatory TCRB repertoires appeared more similar among patients than among healthy donors. Patients with type 1 diabetes made fewer insertions and deleted more nucleotides at VDJ recombination sites, implying thymic rearrangement abnormalities. PCR might favor shorter templates, but patient and control samples were amplified and corrected together, so any skew would affect both groups equally. A moderate but significant shortening of TCRB CDR3 length was observed in type 1 diabetes patients in all four CD4+ subsets. Because cDNA rather than genomic DNA was sequenced, highly expressing activated cells could have been over-represented, although no difference in activation and CD3 levels was found between groups. Because the HLA sub-analyses included only small numbers of individuals, any influence of HLA type on TCRB rearrangement was left unresolved.

This clonotype originated in a woman in her twenties or thirties with type 1 diabetes. Sequenced input: naive CD4+ T cells from blood. Reading the label with the study, this specimen's cell subset or site is: true naive CD4+ T cells. This chain joins TRBV18 to TRBJ2-7; 8 nucleotides in the junction match TRBD2. The sequenced DNA: TGTGCCAGCTCACCCCTAGCGGGCAGCAACTACGAGCAGTACTTC. It translates as CASSPLAGSNYEQYF. The reference TRBV18 and TRBJ2-7 proteins fill in what lies around the CDR3, so the full variable domain reads NAGVMQNPRHLVRRRGQEARLRCSPMKGHSHVYWYRQLPEEGLKFMVYLQKENIIDESGMPKERFSAEFPKEGPSILRIQQVVRGDSAAYFCASSPLAGSNYEQYFGPGTRLTVT.